This paragraph reports one TCR beta chain. This specimen comes from a study of blood T cell repertoires in COVID-19. Study information: Sites in the United States, Italy and Spain provided acute and convalescent COVID-19 samples. The analysed material was cDNA or gDNA that came from T cells, B-cell-depleted T cells, or PBMCs.

The authors' processing: Using reference gene primer amplification, nucleated cell counts were estimated. Method: immunoSEQ multiplex PCR; TCRdb's copy keeps in-frame clones and lacks some. That table gives V, J and clone size, and the DNA gave D and trimming. The sample records about 230,000 clones, 85% being singletons. The CDR3 runs to 13 residues. V was pared by 2 bases and J by 7 bases, with 8 bases between. The source material was peripheral blood. V and J are TRBV12-3 or TRBV12-4 and TRBJ2-2; D is unresolved. This clonotype was obtained from a man aged 35-49 years with acute or convalescent COVID-19. The CDR3 DNA reads as TGTGCCAGCAGTTTAAGTTTCGGCGGGGAGCTGTTTTTT. Its translation is CASSLSFGGELFF.